The rows below give T cell receptor beta chains drawn from one sample of a study of cytomegalovirus exposure and HLA in healthy donors. TCRdb's table, derived via immunoSEQ multiplex PCR, lists solely in-frame clones and lacks some. The sample includes over 90,000 clones, roughly three quarters of them seen just once. The source material was PBMCs. The source of these receptors is a man in his fifties in good health and CMV-seropositive. The CDR3 runs from the conserved cysteine through the conserved F or W. The D gene is left open where the match is weak. Clone size is given for some rows only: seen once, a few or many times, or a class if the clone is expanded.

abundance: -; d_gene: -; j_gene: TRBJ2-2; v_gene: TRBV19; CDR3nt: TGTGCCAGTAGTATCCCGGACAGAGCCACCGGGGAGCTGTTTTTT; CDR3aa: CASSIPDRATGELFF
abundance: -; d_gene: -; j_gene: TRBJ2-5; v_gene: TRBV27; CDR3nt: TGTGCCAGCAGTTTAAGGCGGATCGATGGGGAGACCCAGTACTTC; CDR3aa: CASSLRRIDGETQYF
abundance: -; d_gene: -; j_gene: TRBJ1-2; v_gene: TRBV19; CDR3nt: TGTGCCAGTAGCCCAGGGCCGGTAACCGGGGGCTACACCTTC; CDR3aa: CASSPGPVTGGYTF
abundance: few; d_gene: TRBD2; j_gene: TRBJ2-7; v_gene: TRBV7-9; CDR3nt: TGTGCCAGCAGCCCCAGCGGGGCGAGCTCCTACGAGCAGTACTTC; CDR3aa: CASSPSGASSYEQYF
abundance: few; d_gene: TRBD1; j_gene: TRBJ1-1; v_gene: TRBV19; CDR3nt: TGTGCCAGTGGACTACAGGGGGCACAGAACACTGAAGCTTTCTTT; CDR3aa: CASGLQGAQNTEAFF
abundance: -; d_gene: -; j_gene: TRBJ2-7; v_gene: TRBV13; CDR3nt: TGTGCCAGCAGCTCCCCGCGGGACTACGAGCAGTACTTC; CDR3aa: CASSSPRDYEQYF
abundance: -; d_gene: TRBD2; j_gene: TRBJ2-7; v_gene: TRBV11-2; CDR3nt: TGTGCCAGCAGCTCTAGGGGGGGACTAGCGGGTAACTCCTACGAGCAGTACTTC; CDR3aa: CASSSRGGLAGNSYEQYF
abundance: -; d_gene: TRBD1; j_gene: TRBJ2-2; v_gene: TRBV18; CDR3nt: TGTGCCAGCTCACGAGGACAGGGTACATCCGGGGAGCTGTTTTTT; CDR3aa: CASSRGQGTSGELFF
abundance: -; d_gene: -; j_gene: TRBJ1-6; v_gene: TRBV14; CDR3nt: TGTGCCAGCAGCCAAGAGGGGCGGAATTCACCCCTCCACTTT; CDR3aa: CASSQEGRNSPLHF
abundance: -; d_gene: TRBD2; j_gene: TRBJ2-1; v_gene: TRBV4-3; CDR3nt: TGCGCCAGCAGCCAAGAGTTAGCGGGAGGAGGCGATGAGCAGTTCTTC; CDR3aa: CASSQELAGGGDEQFF
abundance: -; d_gene: TRBD1; j_gene: TRBJ1-5; v_gene: TRBV5-4; CDR3nt: TGTGCCAGCAGCTCCGGGACAGGCAATCAGCCCCAGCATTTT; CDR3aa: CASSSGTGNQPQHF
abundance: -; d_gene: TRBD2; j_gene: TRBJ2-1; v_gene: TRBV28; CDR3nt: TGTGCCAGCAGGGGGAGGGACTCGAGCTCCTACAATGAGCAGTTCTTC; CDR3aa: CASRGRDSSSYNEQFF
abundance: -; d_gene: TRBD1; j_gene: TRBJ1-2; v_gene: TRBV28; CDR3nt: TGTGCCAGCGCTCCGGGGATATGGGACAGGGGACTCTATGGCTACACCTTC; CDR3aa: CASAPGIWDRGLYGYTF
abundance: -; d_gene: -; j_gene: TRBJ2-5; v_gene: TRBV6-9; CDR3nt: TGTGCCAAACGACAGGCTGCGGGGACCCAGTACTTC; CDR3aa: CAKRQAAGTQYF
abundance: -; d_gene: -; j_gene: TRBJ2-5; v_gene: TRBV19; CDR3nt: TGTGCCAGTAGTATTCAAGGGCGGCCAGGGGAGACCCAGTACTTC; CDR3aa: CASSIQGRPGETQYF
abundance: -; d_gene: -; j_gene: TRBJ1-5; v_gene: TRBV15; CDR3nt: TGTGCCACCAGCAGAGATCCGGGGGAGCCCCAGCATTTT; CDR3aa: CATSRDPGEPQHF
abundance: -; d_gene: -; j_gene: TRBJ1-4; v_gene: TRBV7-9; CDR3nt: TGTGCCAGCAGCTTAGCCGGGAGAGTCGCAACTAATGAAAAACTGTTTTTT; CDR3aa: CASSLAGRVATNEKLFF
abundance: -; d_gene: TRBD2; j_gene: TRBJ2-5; v_gene: TRBV6-1; CDR3nt: TGTGCCAGCAGTGAAGAGACTAGCGGACAAGAGACCCAGTACTTC; CDR3aa: CASSEETSGQETQYF
abundance: -; d_gene: -; j_gene: TRBJ2-2; v_gene: TRBV11-1; CDR3nt: TGTGCCAGCAGCTTAGAACGAGGAGCGCGTGGCACCGGGGAGCTGTTTTTT; CDR3aa: CASSLERGARGTGELFF
abundance: -; d_gene: TRBD1; j_gene: TRBJ2-7; v_gene: TRBV19; CDR3nt: TGTGCCAGTAGTATAGCGGCAGGGGGTGGCTACGAGCAGTACTTC; CDR3aa: CASSIAAGGGYEQYF
abundance: -; d_gene: -; j_gene: TRBJ2-3; v_gene: TRBV9; CDR3nt: TGTGCCAGCAGCACCCGACAGTTCACAGATACGCAGTATTTT; CDR3aa: CASSTRQFTDTQYF
abundance: -; d_gene: TRBD1; j_gene: TRBJ2-6; v_gene: TRBV6-1; CDR3nt: TGTGCGGTCCGGGACAGGGCGTCGGGTACCAACGTCCTGACTTTC; CDR3aa: CAVRDRASGTNVLTF
abundance: -; d_gene: TRBD2; j_gene: TRBJ2-4; v_gene: TRBV27; CDR3nt: TGTGCCAGCAGTTTACTCGGCGGGAGGGGGGCCAAAAACATTCAGTACTTC; CDR3aa: CASSLLGGRGAKNIQYF
abundance: -; d_gene: TRBD1; j_gene: TRBJ2-7; v_gene: TRBV5-1; CDR3nt: TGCGCCAGCAGCGAGAAGACAGGGGGCGCATACGAGCAGTACTTC; CDR3aa: CASSEKTGGAYEQYF
abundance: -; d_gene: TRBD2; j_gene: TRBJ2-1; v_gene: TRBV5-1; CDR3nt: TGCGCCAGCAGCCCGGGACTAGTGGGCAATGAGCAGTTCTTC; CDR3aa: CASSPGLVGNEQFF
abundance: -; d_gene: TRBD2; j_gene: TRBJ2-1; v_gene: TRBV6-1; CDR3nt: TGTGCCAGCGGACTAGCGGTCCACAATGAGCAGTTCTTC; CDR3aa: CASGLAVHNEQFF
abundance: -; d_gene: TRBD2; j_gene: TRBJ2-1; v_gene: TRBV7-3; CDR3nt: TGTGCCAGCAGCCCATATTCTAGCGGGAGCACCTACAATGAGCAGTTCTTC; CDR3aa: CASSPYSSGSTYNEQFF
abundance: once; d_gene: TRBD2; j_gene: TRBJ2-1; v_gene: TRBV23-1; CDR3nt: TGCGCCAGCAGCCGACTAGCGGGAGGGCCTCGAAATGAGCAGTTCTTC; CDR3aa: CASSRLAGGPRNEQFF
abundance: -; d_gene: TRBD2; j_gene: TRBJ2-3; v_gene: TRBV6-1; CDR3nt: TGTGCCAGCAGTGAAGAAGTAGCGGGAACCACAGATACGCAGTATTTT; CDR3aa: CASSEEVAGTTDTQYF
abundance: once; d_gene: -; j_gene: TRBJ2-7; v_gene: TRBV11-2; CDR3nt: TGTGCCAGCAGCTTAGTAAGGGGCAGGGCAATCTACGAGCAGTACTTC; CDR3aa: CASSLVRGRAIYEQYF
abundance: -; d_gene: -; j_gene: TRBJ2-3; v_gene: TRBV5-5; CDR3nt: TGTGCCAGCAGCCGGGACATCACTAGCACAGATACGCAGTATTTT; CDR3aa: CASSRDITSTDTQYF
abundance: -; d_gene: TRBD1; j_gene: TRBJ1-3; v_gene: TRBV30; CDR3nt: TGTGCCTGGAGTCAGGGGGATCTCTCTGGAAACACCATATATTTT; CDR3aa: CAWSQGDLSGNTIYF
abundance: -; d_gene: -; j_gene: TRBJ2-2; v_gene: TRBV11-3; CDR3nt: TGTGCCAGCAGCCCCTCCGGGGAGCTGTTTTTT; CDR3aa: CASSPSGELFF
abundance: once; d_gene: TRBD1; j_gene: TRBJ2-3; v_gene: TRBV18; CDR3nt: TGTGCCAGCTCACCAACCGGGACAGGGGTTTATACGCAGTATTTT; CDR3aa: CASSPTGTGVYTQYF
abundance: -; d_gene: -; j_gene: TRBJ2-5; v_gene: TRBV10-1; CDR3nt: TGCGCCAGCAGGCCTGGCAGAGGGGAGACCCAGTACTTC; CDR3aa: CASRPGRGETQYF
abundance: -; d_gene: TRBD1; j_gene: TRBJ2-1; v_gene: TRBV4-2; CDR3nt: TGTGCCAGCAGCCGCGGACAGGGGGGGGACAATGAGCAGTTCTTC; CDR3aa: CASSRGQGGDNEQFF
abundance: -; d_gene: TRBD1; j_gene: TRBJ2-1; v_gene: TRBV30; CDR3nt: TGTGCCTGCCCCAAACCGGGACAGCCCTACAATGAGCAGTTCTTC; CDR3aa: CACPKPGQPYNEQFF
abundance: -; d_gene: TRBD2; j_gene: TRBJ2-7; v_gene: TRBV11-2; CDR3nt: TGTGCCAGCAGCCAAATTACTAGCGGGAACTCCTACGAGCAGTACTTC; CDR3aa: CASSQITSGNSYEQYF
abundance: -; d_gene: -; j_gene: TRBJ1-5; v_gene: TRBV19; CDR3nt: TGTGCCAGTAGTAAGGAGACAGGAATGAGGAATCAGCCCCAGCATTTT; CDR3aa: CASSKETGMRNQPQHF
abundance: -; d_gene: TRBD1; j_gene: TRBJ2-7; v_gene: TRBV10-2; CDR3nt: TGCGCCAGCAGTGATACAGGGGGCAATTACGAGCAGTACTTC; CDR3aa: CASSDTGGNYEQYF
abundance: once; d_gene: TRBD1; j_gene: TRBJ2-7; v_gene: TRBV7-8; CDR3nt: TGTGCCAGCAGCTCGAGACAGGGCCCCTTCTCCTACGAGCAGTACTTC; CDR3aa: CASSSRQGPFSYEQYF
abundance: -; d_gene: -; j_gene: TRBJ1-1; v_gene: TRBV2; CDR3nt: TGTGCCAGCCCAAAGAGGGAGAAGGTTCTAAAAGGCACTGAAGCTTTCTTT; CDR3aa: CASPKREKVLKGTEAFF
abundance: -; d_gene: TRBD1; j_gene: TRBJ2-2; v_gene: TRBV27; CDR3nt: TGTGCCAGCAGCCCCGGGGTACAGGCCAGGGGGCTTCCTAACACCGGGGAGCTGTTTTTT; CDR3aa: CASSPGVQARGLPNTGELFF
abundance: -; d_gene: -; j_gene: TRBJ2-7; v_gene: TRBV10-3; CDR3nt: TGTGCCATCAACCACGGGGATTCCTACGAGCAGTACTTC; CDR3aa: CAINHGDSYEQYF
abundance: -; d_gene: TRBD2; j_gene: TRBJ2-3; v_gene: TRBV10-3; CDR3nt: TGTGCCATCAAGGATAGCGGGTCTAACACAGATACGCAGTATTTT; CDR3aa: CAIKDSGSNTDTQYF
abundance: few; d_gene: -; j_gene: TRBJ1-6; v_gene: TRBV30; CDR3nt: TGTGCCTGGAGTGTACAGTTCGGTGGTTCACCCCTCCACTTT; CDR3aa: CAWSVQFGGSPLHF
abundance: few; d_gene: -; j_gene: TRBJ1-5; v_gene: TRBV6-5; CDR3nt: TGTGCCAGCAGCCCTAATAGCAATCAGCCCCAGCATTTT; CDR3aa: CASSPNSNQPQHF
abundance: many; d_gene: -; j_gene: TRBJ1-3; v_gene: TRBV18; CDR3nt: TGTGCCAGCTCACTCATCTCTGGAAACACCATATATTTT; CDR3aa: CASSLISGNTIYF
abundance: few; d_gene: TRBD2; j_gene: TRBJ2-1; v_gene: TRBV7-9; CDR3nt: TGTGCCAGCAGATCTAAATCCGGGACTAGCGGGGCGGATGAGCAGTTCTTC; CDR3aa: CASRSKSGTSGADEQFF
abundance: -; d_gene: -; j_gene: TRBJ1-3; v_gene: TRBV27; CDR3nt: TGTGCCAGCAGACAAAACACCATATATTTT; CDR3aa: CASRQNTIYF
abundance: -; d_gene: -; j_gene: TRBJ2-1; v_gene: TRBV4-2; CDR3nt: TGTGCCAGCAGCCAAGAGCTCGGCAATGAGCAGTTCTTC; CDR3aa: CASSQELGNEQFF
abundance: -; d_gene: TRBD1; j_gene: TRBJ1-1; v_gene: TRBV2; CDR3nt: TGTGCCAGCAGTGAACAGGGACAGGGGGAAGCTTTCTTT; CDR3aa: CASSEQGQGEAFF
abundance: -; d_gene: -; j_gene: TRBJ2-7; v_gene: TRBV14; CDR3nt: TGTGCCAGCAGCCAAGAGCCAGGCAGGGGAAGGTACGAGCAGTACTTC; CDR3aa: CASSQEPGRGRYEQYF
abundance: -; d_gene: TRBD1; j_gene: TRBJ1-2; v_gene: TRBV29-1; CDR3nt: TGCAGCGTGGATACCTCCGGGACAGGGTCTGGCTACACCTTC; CDR3aa: CSVDTSGTGSGYTF
abundance: -; d_gene: -; j_gene: TRBJ1-4; v_gene: TRBV7-8; CDR3nt: TGTGCCAGCAGCCACCGTCCAGCGGCAACTAATGAAAAACTGTTTTTT; CDR3aa: CASSHRPAATNEKLFF